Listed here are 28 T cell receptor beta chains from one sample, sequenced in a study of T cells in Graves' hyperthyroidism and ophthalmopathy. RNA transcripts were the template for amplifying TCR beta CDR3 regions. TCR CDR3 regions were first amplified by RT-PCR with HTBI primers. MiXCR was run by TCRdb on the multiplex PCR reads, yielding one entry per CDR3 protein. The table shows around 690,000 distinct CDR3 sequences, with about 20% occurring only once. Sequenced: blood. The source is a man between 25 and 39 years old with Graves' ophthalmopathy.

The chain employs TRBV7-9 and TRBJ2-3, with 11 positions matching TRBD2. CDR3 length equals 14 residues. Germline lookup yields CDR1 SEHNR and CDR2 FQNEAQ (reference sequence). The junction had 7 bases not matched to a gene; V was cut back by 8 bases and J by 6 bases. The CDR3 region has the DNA TGTGCCAGCGGATTAGCGGGAGGGCCGGATACGCAGTATTTT. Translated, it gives CASGLAGGPDTQYF.

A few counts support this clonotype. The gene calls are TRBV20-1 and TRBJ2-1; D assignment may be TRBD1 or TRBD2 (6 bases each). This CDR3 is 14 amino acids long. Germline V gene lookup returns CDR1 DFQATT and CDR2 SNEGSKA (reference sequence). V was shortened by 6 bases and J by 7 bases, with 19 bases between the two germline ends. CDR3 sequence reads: CSAGEGGVKNEQFF. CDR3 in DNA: TGCAGTGCCGGAGAGGGGGGTGTAAAGAATGAGCAGTTCTTC.

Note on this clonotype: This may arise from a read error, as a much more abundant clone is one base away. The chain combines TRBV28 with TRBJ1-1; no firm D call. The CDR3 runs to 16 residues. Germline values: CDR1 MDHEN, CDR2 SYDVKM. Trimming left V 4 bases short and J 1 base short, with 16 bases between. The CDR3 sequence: CASSSSFGISNTEAFF. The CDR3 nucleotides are TGTGCCAGCAGTTCATCGTTCGGGATTTCGAACACTGAAGCTTTCTTT.

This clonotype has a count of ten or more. This chain's CDR3 is CASSLVSPLTGKNTEAFF. CDR3 nucleotide sequence: TGTGCCAGCAGCTTGGTAAGCCCCCTGACAGGAAAGAACACTGAAGCTTTCTTT. V and J are TRBV5-6 and TRBJ1-1; possible D gene TRBD1, 6 bases. Trimming stripped 0 bases from V and 1 base from J, with 19 bases between. Germline-derived CDR1 and CDR2 are SGHDT and YYEEEE. The CDR3 has 18 residues.

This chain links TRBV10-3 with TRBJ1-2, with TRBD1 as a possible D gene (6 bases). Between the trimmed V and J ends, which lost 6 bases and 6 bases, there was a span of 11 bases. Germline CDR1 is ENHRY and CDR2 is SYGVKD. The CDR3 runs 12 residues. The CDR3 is CAISQGGDGYTF. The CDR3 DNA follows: TGTGCCATCAGCCAAGGGGGAGATGGCTACACCTTC.

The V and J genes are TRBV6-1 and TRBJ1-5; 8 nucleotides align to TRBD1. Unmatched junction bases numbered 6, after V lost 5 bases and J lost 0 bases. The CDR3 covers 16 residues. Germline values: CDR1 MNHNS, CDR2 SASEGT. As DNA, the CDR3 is TGTGCCAGCAGTTCCCAGGGGGCGTATAGCAATCAGCCCCAGCATTTT. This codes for CASSSQGAYSNQPQHF.

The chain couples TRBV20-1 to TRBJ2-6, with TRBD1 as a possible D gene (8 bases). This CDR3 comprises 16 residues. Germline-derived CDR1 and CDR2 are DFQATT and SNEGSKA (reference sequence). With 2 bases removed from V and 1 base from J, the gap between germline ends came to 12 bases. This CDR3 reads CSARNRGGSGANVLTF. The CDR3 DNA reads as TGCAGTGCTAGAAACAGGGGGGGGTCTGGGGCCAACGTCCTGACTTTC.

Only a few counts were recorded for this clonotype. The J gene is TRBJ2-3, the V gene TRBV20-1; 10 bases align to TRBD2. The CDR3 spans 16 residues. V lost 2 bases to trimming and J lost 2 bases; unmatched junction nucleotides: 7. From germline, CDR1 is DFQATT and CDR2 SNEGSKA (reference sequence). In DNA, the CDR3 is TGCAGTGCTAGAAGGGCTAGCGGGAGTACCACAGATACGCAGTATTTT. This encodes CSARRASGSTTDTQYF.

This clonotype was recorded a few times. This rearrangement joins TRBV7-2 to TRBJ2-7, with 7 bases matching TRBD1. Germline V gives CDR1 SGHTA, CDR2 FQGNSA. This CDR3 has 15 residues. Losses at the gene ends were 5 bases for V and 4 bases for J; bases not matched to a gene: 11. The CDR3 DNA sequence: TGTGCCAGCAGCCCTCGCGCAGGGGGATTATACGAGCAGTACTTC. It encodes CASSPRAGGLYEQYF.

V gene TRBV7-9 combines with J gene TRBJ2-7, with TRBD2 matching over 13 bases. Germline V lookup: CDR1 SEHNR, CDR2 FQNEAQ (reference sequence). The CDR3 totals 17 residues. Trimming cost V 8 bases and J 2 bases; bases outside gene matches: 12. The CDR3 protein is CASLGITSGRATYEQYF. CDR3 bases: TGTGCCAGCTTGGGGATAACTAGCGGGAGGGCCACCTACGAGCAGTACTTC.

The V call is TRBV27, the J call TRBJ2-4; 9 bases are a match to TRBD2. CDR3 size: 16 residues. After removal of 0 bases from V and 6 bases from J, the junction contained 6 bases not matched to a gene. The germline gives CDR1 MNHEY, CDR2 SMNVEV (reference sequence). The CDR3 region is CASSLSASGEINIQYF. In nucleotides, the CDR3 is TGTGCCAGCAGTTTATCGGCTAGCGGGGAGATAAACATTCAGTACTTC.

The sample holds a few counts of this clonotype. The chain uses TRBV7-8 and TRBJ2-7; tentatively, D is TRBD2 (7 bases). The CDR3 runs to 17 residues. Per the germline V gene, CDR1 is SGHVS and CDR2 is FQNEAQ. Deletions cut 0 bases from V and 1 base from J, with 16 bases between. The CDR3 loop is CASSLAQGLAASYEQYF. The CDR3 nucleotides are TGTGCCAGCAGCTTAGCGCAGGGGCTAGCGGCGTCCTACGAGCAGTACTTC.

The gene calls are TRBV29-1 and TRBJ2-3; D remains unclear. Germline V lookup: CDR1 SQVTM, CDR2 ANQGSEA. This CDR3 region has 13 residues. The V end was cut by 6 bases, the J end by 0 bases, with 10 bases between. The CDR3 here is CSVPAGSTDTQYF. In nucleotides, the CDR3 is TGCAGCGTGCCGGCAGGCAGCACAGATACGCAGTATTTT.

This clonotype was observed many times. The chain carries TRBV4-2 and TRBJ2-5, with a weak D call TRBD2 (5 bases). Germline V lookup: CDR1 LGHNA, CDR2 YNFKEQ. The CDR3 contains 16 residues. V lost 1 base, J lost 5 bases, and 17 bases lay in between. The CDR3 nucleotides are TGTGCCAGCAGCCAAGGAACCGAAAATCGAGGGGAGACCCAGTACTTC. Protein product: CASSQGTENRGETQYF.

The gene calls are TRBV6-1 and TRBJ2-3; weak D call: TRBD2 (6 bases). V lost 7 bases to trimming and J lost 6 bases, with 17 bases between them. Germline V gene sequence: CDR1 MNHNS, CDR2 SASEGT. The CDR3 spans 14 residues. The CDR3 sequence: CASTAGGTWDTQYF. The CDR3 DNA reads TGTGCCAGCACGGCTGGCGGGACTTGGGATACGCAGTATTTT.

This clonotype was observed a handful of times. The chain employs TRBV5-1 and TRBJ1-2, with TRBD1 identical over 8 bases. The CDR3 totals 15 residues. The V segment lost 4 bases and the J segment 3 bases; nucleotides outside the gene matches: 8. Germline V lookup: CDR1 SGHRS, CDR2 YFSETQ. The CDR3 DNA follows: TGCGCCAGCAGCCCGGGACAGGCCCTCGACTATGGCTACACCTTC. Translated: CASSPGQALDYGYTF.

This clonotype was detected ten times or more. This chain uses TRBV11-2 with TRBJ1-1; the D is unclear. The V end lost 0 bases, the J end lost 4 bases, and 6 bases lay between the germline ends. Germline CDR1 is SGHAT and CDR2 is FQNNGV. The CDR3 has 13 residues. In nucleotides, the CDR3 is TGTGCCAGCAGCTTAGATTGGGGCACTGAAGCTTTCTTT. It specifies CASSLDWGTEAFF.

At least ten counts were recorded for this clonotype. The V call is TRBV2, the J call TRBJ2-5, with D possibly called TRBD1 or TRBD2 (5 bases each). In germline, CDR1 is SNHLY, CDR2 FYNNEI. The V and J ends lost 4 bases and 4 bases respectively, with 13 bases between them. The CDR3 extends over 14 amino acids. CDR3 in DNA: TGTGCCAGCAGTGCCCCACGGGGCGGAGAGACCCAGTACTTC. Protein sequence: CASSAPRGGETQYF.

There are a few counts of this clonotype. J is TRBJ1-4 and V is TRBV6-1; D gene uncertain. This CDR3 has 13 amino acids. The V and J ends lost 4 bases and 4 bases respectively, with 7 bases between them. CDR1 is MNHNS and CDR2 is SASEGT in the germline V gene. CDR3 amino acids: CASSVGVNEKLFF. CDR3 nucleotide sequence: TGTGCCAGCAGTGTTGGGGTTAATGAAAAACTGTTTTTT.

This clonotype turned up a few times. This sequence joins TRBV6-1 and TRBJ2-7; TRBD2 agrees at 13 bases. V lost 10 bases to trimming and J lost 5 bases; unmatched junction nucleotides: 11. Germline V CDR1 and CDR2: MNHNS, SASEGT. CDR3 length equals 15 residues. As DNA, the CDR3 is TGTGCCACCTCAACGAAGGGACTAGCGGGAAACGAGCAGTACTTC. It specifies CATSTKGLAGNEQYF.

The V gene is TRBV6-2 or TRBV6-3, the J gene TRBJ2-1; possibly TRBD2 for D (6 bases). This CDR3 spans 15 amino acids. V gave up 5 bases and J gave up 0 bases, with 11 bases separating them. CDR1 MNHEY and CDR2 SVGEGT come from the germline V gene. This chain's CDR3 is CASSPLAISYNEQFF. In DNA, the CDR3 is TGTGCCAGCAGTCCCCTAGCGATCTCCTACAATGAGCAGTTCTTC.

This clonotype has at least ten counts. This CDR3 reads CASTSRDSFAEAFF. As DNA, the CDR3 is TGTGCCAGCACCAGCCGGGACTCCTTCGCTGAAGCTTTCTTT. This chain joins TRBV2 and TRBJ1-1, with D tentatively TRBD1 (5 bases). Germline assignment: CDR1 SNHLY and CDR2 FYNNEI. Trimming removed 7 bases from V and 6 bases from J, with 18 bases in between. This CDR3 is 14 amino acids long.

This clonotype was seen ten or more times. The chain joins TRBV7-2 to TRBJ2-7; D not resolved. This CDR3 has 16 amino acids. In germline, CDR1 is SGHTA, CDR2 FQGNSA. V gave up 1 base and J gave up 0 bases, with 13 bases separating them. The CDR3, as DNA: TGTGCCAGCAGCTTAGGGGCCGGCAGCCTCTCCTACGAGCAGTACTTC. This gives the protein CASSLGAGSLSYEQYF.

In DNA form, the CDR3 reads TGCGCCAGCAGTGATGGGCCGGCGGTAGAGACCCAGTACTTC. Translation: CASSDGPAVETQYF. The chain has TRBV5-1 and TRBJ2-5; D remains ambiguous. From germline, CDR1 is SGHRS and CDR2 YFSETQ. V was pared by 5 bases and J by 4 bases, with 15 bases between. CDR3 length equals 14 residues.

CDR3 nucleotide sequence: TGTGCCAGTACAAGAGAGGGGCCGAACACTGAAGCTTTCTTT. This encodes CASTREGPNTEAFF. The V and J genes are TRBV19 and TRBJ1-1; the D gene is possibly TRBD1 (5 bases). V was trimmed by 7 bases and J by 1 base, leaving 13 bases between them. This CDR3 spans 14 amino acids. Germline CDR1 and CDR2: LNHDA and SQIVND (reference sequence).

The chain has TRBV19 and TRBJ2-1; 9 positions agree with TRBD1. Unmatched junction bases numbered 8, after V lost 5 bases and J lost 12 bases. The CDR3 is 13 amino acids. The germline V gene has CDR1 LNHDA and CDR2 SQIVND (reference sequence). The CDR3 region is CASSGTGGQGQFF. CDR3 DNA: TGTGCCAGTAGTGGTACAGGGGGCCAAGGGCAGTTCTTC.

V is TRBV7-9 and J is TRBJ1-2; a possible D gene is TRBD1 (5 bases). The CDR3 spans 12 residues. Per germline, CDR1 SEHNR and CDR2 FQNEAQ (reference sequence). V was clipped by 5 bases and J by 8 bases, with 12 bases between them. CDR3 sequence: CASSQRDFGYTF. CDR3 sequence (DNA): TGTGCCAGCAGCCAAAGGGACTTCGGCTACACCTTC.

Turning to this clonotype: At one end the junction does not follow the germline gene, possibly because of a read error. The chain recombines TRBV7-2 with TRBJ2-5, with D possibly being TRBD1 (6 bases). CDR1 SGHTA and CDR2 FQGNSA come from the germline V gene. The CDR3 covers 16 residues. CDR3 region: CASSLQPPGAGETQCF. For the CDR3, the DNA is TGTGCCAGCAGCCTTCAGCCCCCAGGGGCAGGGGAGACCCAGTGCTTC.